Each of the 19 T cell receptor beta chains below was sequenced from the same sample in a study of blood T cells in healthy people across ages. A sample-barcoded 5' primer and a J-beta primer mix were used in a second PCR of about 6 to 12 cycles. TCRdb redid the calling of the 5' RACE reads with MiXCR, one entry per CDR3 protein. Here the sample spans 750,000 to 1,000,000 distinct CDR3 sequences, under 35% being singletons. This sample also appeared in a second study, on T cells of mothers and their children.

Sequencing input: blood. These receptors came from a woman in her thirties or forties in good health.

The chain employs TRBV7-2 and TRBJ2-1; 12 positions agree with TRBD2. Germline V gives CDR1 SGHTA, CDR2 FQGNSA. After removal of 1 base from V and 6 bases from J, the junction contained 4 bases not matched to a gene. The CDR3 is made up of 16 amino acids. The CDR3 DNA follows: TGTGCCAGCAGCTTAGGGCCTAGCGGGGGGGGCAATGAGCAGTTCTTC. Amino acids: CASSLGPSGGGNEQFF. Full variable domain (outside the CDR3, taken from reference TRBV7-2 and TRBJ2-1): GAGVSQSPSNKVTEKGKDVELRCDPISGHTALYWYRQSLGQGLEFLIYFQGNSAPDKSGLPSDRFSAERTGGSVSTLTIQRTQQEDSAVYLCASSLGPSGGGNEQFFGPGTRLTVL.

This clonotype was detected only a few times. The chain joins TRBV28 to TRBJ2-4, with D possibly called TRBD1 or TRBD2 (5 bases each). The end of the DNA is better explained by TRBJ2-7, so the J call may be wrong. From germline, CDR1 is MDHEN and CDR2 SYDVKM. This CDR3 is 16 amino acids long. The CDR3 bases are TGTGCCAGCAGTTTAGTAGGGACGGCGATTCCCTACGAGCAGTACTTC. Encoded protein: CASSLVGTAIPYEQYF.

Many counts were recorded for this clonotype. The V gene is TRBV10-3, the J gene TRBJ2-4; D not resolved. Trimming took 0 bases from V and 6 from J, leaving 6 bases between them. Germline CDR1 ENHRY, CDR2 SYGVKD. The CDR3 loop spans 13 amino acids. The CDR3 reads CAISESDRNIQYF. The CDR3 DNA sequence: TGTGCCATCAGTGAGTCGGATAGAAACATTCAGTACTTC.

The chain carries TRBV29-1 and TRBJ2-1, with a weak D call TRBD2 (6 bases). Per the germline V gene, CDR1 is SQVTM and CDR2 is ANQGSEA. The CDR3 is 14 amino acids. The V gene lost 6 bases and the J gene lost 0 bases, with 12 bases spanning the gap. CDR3 sequence reads: CSVEGGSSYNEQFF. The CDR3, as DNA: TGCAGCGTGGAGGGCGGAAGCTCCTACAATGAGCAGTTCTTC.

This clonotype has a count of ten or more. The CDR3 loop reads CASSLEAAGFTEAFF. The CDR3 nucleotides are TGTGCCAGCAGCTTAGAGGCGGCGGGGTTCACTGAAGCTTTCTTT. The chain links TRBV7-2 to TRBJ1-1, with D hard to call. From germline, CDR1 is SGHTA and CDR2 FQGNSA. The CDR3 is made up of 15 amino acids. V was trimmed by 1 base and J by 4 bases, leaving 13 bases between them.

This clonotype was seen a few times. The rearrangement uses TRBV6-4 and TRBJ1-2, with D perhaps TRBD1 (6 bases). Trimming took 6 bases from V and 7 from J, leaving 21 bases between them. Germline V gene data show CDR1 as MRHNA and CDR2 as SNTAGT. This CDR3 has 15 residues. CDR3 in amino acids: CASSLRQALEGGYTF. CDR3 in DNA: TGTGCCAGCAGCCTTCGACAGGCTCTAGAGGGTGGCTACACCTTC.

This clonotype was recorded many times. One end of the junction is discordant with germline, which a read error may explain. The genes are TRBV7-7 and TRBJ2-1; 7 bases align to TRBD1. CDR1 and CDR2 (germline): SSHAT, FNYEAQ (reference sequence). This CDR3 spans 17 amino acids. CDR3 sequence (DNA): TGTGCTAGCAGCCGAGATTTGAGGGACAGCCCCTACAATGAGCAGTTCTTC. It yields the protein CASSRDLRDSPYNEQFF.

The chain joins TRBV2 to TRBJ2-1; D is possibly TRBD1 or TRBD2 (5 bases each). Germline CDR1 is SNHLY and CDR2 is FYNNEI. This CDR3 has 15 residues. The V end lost 6 bases, the J end lost 6 bases, and 18 bases lay between the germline ends. This CDR3 is CASRGPEGWGNEQFF. The CDR3 coding sequence is TGTGCCAGCAGAGGCCCCGAGGGGTGGGGCAATGAGCAGTTCTTC.

This clonotype has only a few counts. The chain recombines TRBV5-6 with TRBJ2-7; D might be TRBD2 (7 bases). The ends were cut back, 0 bases at V and 5 bases at J, with 18 bases in the middle. The germline V gene has CDR1 SGHDT and CDR2 YYEEEE. The CDR3 runs 16 residues. CDR3 sequence reads: CASSLAGEGGAHEQYF. DNA of the CDR3: TGTGCCAGCAGCTTGGCCGGGGAGGGGGGGGCCCACGAGCAGTACTTC.

This clonotype was recorded at least ten times. V usage is TRBV20-1 and J usage is TRBJ1-2; possible D gene TRBD1, 6 bases. Per germline, CDR1 DFQATT and CDR2 SNEGSKA (reference sequence). CDR3 size: 15 residues. V was shortened by 3 bases and J by 2 bases, with 16 bases between the two germline ends. The CDR3 sequence is CSASSTGLPNYGYTF. The CDR3 coding sequence is TGCAGTGCTAGCTCGACAGGACTCCCCAACTATGGCTACACCTTC.

The chain joins TRBV3-1 to TRBJ1-1; D is unclear. With 5 bases removed from V and 5 bases from J, the gap between germline ends came to 15 bases. The CDR3 has 14 residues. The germline V gene has CDR1 LGHDT and CDR2 YNNKEL (reference sequence). Written as DNA, the CDR3 is TGTGCCAGCAGCGTATCGGGGAAGAGGACTGAAGCTTTCTTT. This encodes CASSVSGKRTEAFF.

The gene calls are TRBV28 and TRBJ2-1; D is unclear. Trimming took off 1 base at V and 7 bases at J, with 20 bases between the two ends. The CDR3 is made up of 17 amino acids. Germline V gene lookup returns CDR1 MDHEN and CDR2 SYDVKM. The CDR3: CASSLSPGQAAINEQFF. CDR3 DNA: TGTGCCAGCAGTTTATCCCCGGGTCAGGCGGCGATTAATGAGCAGTTCTTC.

CDR3 protein: CSAQITGQGDSPLHF. CDR3 bases: TGCAGTGCTCAGATTACCGGACAAGGAGACTCACCCCTCCACTTT. The chain joins TRBV20-1 to TRBJ1-6; a possible D gene is TRBD1 (5 bases). This CDR3 is built from 15 residues. Germline V gene sequence: CDR1 DFQATT, CDR2 SNEGSKA (reference sequence). V dropped 5 bases and J dropped 10 bases, with 21 bases sitting between them.

The CDR3 reads CASSPIVGEKWHEQYF. CDR3 in DNA: TGCGCCAGCAGCCCGATCGTGGGGGAAAAGTGGCACGAGCAGTACTTC. The V call is TRBV5-1, the J call TRBJ2-7, with D perhaps given as TRBD1 or TRBD2 (5 bases each). The CDR3 runs 16 residues. V lost 4 bases, J lost 5 bases, and 22 bases lay in between. CDR1 SGHRS and CDR2 YFSETQ come from the germline V gene.

The gene calls are TRBV3-1 and TRBJ2-5; 10 nucleotides match TRBD2. Germline loops: CDR1 LGHDT, CDR2 YNNKEL (reference sequence). The CDR3 spans 15 residues. Trimming cost V 8 bases and J 5 bases; bases outside gene matches: 11. This CDR3 reads CASFLSGGAEETQYF. CDR3 coding DNA: TGTGCCAGCTTCCTCAGCGGGGGGGCCGAGGAGACCCAGTACTTC.

This clonotype has just a few counts. The chain is built from TRBV29-1 and TRBJ2-5, with 7 bases that match TRBD2. V lost 3 bases to trimming and J lost 1 base; unmatched junction nucleotides: 5. This CDR3 spans 14 amino acids. Germline CDR1 is SQVTM and CDR2 is ANQGSEA. CDR3 DNA: TGCAGCGTTGAGGTCCAGCGGGGCCAAGAGACCCAGTACTTC. It encodes CSVEVQRGQETQYF.

This clonotype came up a few times. This chain uses TRBV4-1 with TRBJ1-1; 10 bases map to TRBD1. This CDR3 has 15 amino acids. CDR1 is MGHRA and CDR2 is YSYEKL in the germline V gene. Trimming at V came to 0 bases and at J to 10 bases, leaving 8 bases not matched to a gene. The CDR3 region is CASSQEGTGATGAFF. In nucleotides, the CDR3 is TGCGCCAGCAGCCAAGAAGGGACAGGGGCCACGGGAGCTTTCTTT.

This clonotype was found a few times. The chain combines TRBV5-1 with TRBJ2-7; D possibly corresponds to TRBD2 (6 bases). This CDR3 spans 13 amino acids. The ends were cut back, 4 bases at V and 6 bases at J, with 14 bases in the middle. Germline CDR1 is SGHRS and CDR2 is YFSETQ. In nucleotides, the CDR3 is TGCGCCAGCAGCCGGGACTCATACAGCGAGCAGTACTTC. Its translation is CASSRDSYSEQYF.

The chain joins TRBV24-1 to TRBJ2-7; 16 positions agree with TRBD2. The CDR3 has 19 residues. The V and J ends lost 2 bases and 7 bases, in that order; junction bases with no gene match: 13. The germline V gene encodes CDR1 KGHDR and CDR2 SFDVKD. CDR3 nucleotide sequence: TGTGCCACCAGTGATTGGGGGACTAGCGGGGGGGCTCATACCAATGAGCAGTACTTC. Translated, it gives CATSDWGTSGGAHTNEQYF.